The 21 T cell receptor beta chains below all came from one sample that was sequenced in a study of CD8+CD57+ T cells in acquired aplastic anemia. The use of genomic DNA as template underpinned the TCR beta VDJ and CDR3 profiling. TCRdb analysed the reads with MiXCR anew, one entry per CDR3 protein. The data contain 260,000 or so distinct CDR3 sequences, roughly 82% of them singletons. Whoever was chosen for sequencing had shown CD8+CD57+ cell expansion by flow cytometry. Sequenced material: sorted CD4+, CD8+, or CD8+CD57+ T cells (not recorded which) from PBMCs. Source of these receptors: a human donor with aplastic anemia.

The chain couples TRBV2 to TRBJ2-3; unclear D gene. From germline, CDR1 is SNHLY and CDR2 FYNNEI. Trimming cost V 9 bases and J 11 bases, with 24 bases left between them. The CDR3 sequence is 14 residues long. CDR3 protein: CASSFLRCHNEQYF. Here the CDR3 DNA reads TGTGCCAGTAGCTTTCTTAGATGTCACAATGAGCAGTATTTT.

As to this clonotype: Since the CDR3 does not end with the conserved phenylalanine or tryptophan, this likely comes from a read error. This rearrangement joins TRBV7-2 to TRBJ1-2, with D maybe TRBD1 (6 bases). The germline V gene has CDR1 SGHTA and CDR2 FQGNSA. V was trimmed by 1 base and J by 11 bases, leaving 14 bases between them. CDR3 length: 13 amino acids. This chain's CDR3 is CASSLEGGHDYTY. CDR3 in DNA: TGTGCCAGCAGCTTAGAGGGGGGCCACGATTACACCTAC.

This clonotype was recorded many times. This chain connects TRBV13 to TRBJ2-1; 10 bases fit TRBD1. Germline CDR1 and CDR2: PRHDT and FYEKMQ (reference sequence). The CDR3 is made up of 15 amino acids. V shed 5 bases, J shed 2 bases, and the junction held 3 bases outside the gene matches. The CDR3, as DNA: TGTGCCAGCAGCCCGACAGGGGGCACCTACAATGAGCAGTTCTTC. It codes for CASSPTGGTYNEQFF. The full variable domain, rest sourced from reference TRBV13 and TRBJ2-1, is AAGVIQSPRHLIKEKRETATLKCYPIPRHDTVYWYQQGPGQDPQFLISFYEKMQSDKGSIPDRFSAQQFSDYHSELNMSSLELGDSALYFCASSPTGGTYNEQFFGPGTRLTVL.

Only one count was recorded for this clonotype. The rearrangement uses TRBV7-8 and TRBJ2-7, with D possibly matching TRBD2 (6 bases). CDR1 and CDR2 (germline): SGHVS, FQNEAQ. This CDR3 spans 12 amino acids. The CDR3 nucleotides are TGTGCCAGCAGCTTAGCGGGAGGCGAGCAGACCGTC. This translates into CASSLAGGEQTV.

Comments on this clonotype: One end of the junction is discordant with germline, which a read error may explain. The J gene is TRBJ2-1, the V gene TRBV29-1, with 7 bases aligning to TRBD2. The CDR3 totals 15 residues. Germline loops: CDR1 SQVTM, CDR2 ANQGSEA. The CDR3 loop reads CSARALAGEYNEQCF. The CDR3, as DNA: TGCAGCGCACGAGCGCTCGCGGGAGAGTACAATGAGCAGTGCTTC.

The chain recombines TRBV20-1 with TRBJ2-1, with 9 bases aligning to TRBD2. The CDR3 is 16 residues long. The germline CDR1 and CDR2 sequences are DFQATT and SNEGSKA (reference sequence). Trimming cost V 0 bases and J 3 bases; bases outside gene matches: 6. The DNA of the CDR3 is TGCAGTGCTAGAGAAAGGACTAGCGAGTACTACAATGAGCAGTTCTTC. It encodes CSARERTSEYYNEQFF.

V usage is TRBV12-3 or TRBV12-4 and J usage is TRBJ2-6, with 10 bases fitting TRBD1. V gave up 5 bases and J gave up 1 base; unmatched junction bases: 5. CDR3 length equals 17 residues. Written as DNA, the CDR3 is TGTGCCAGCAGTCTGGGACAGGGGTTATCTGGGGCCAACGTCCTGACTTTC. Its translation: CASSLGQGLSGANVLTF.

The V gene is TRBV5-1, the J gene TRBJ2-1; no firm D call. CDR1 is SGHRS, CDR2 YFSETQ, per germline. There are 13 residues in the CDR3. The ends were cut back, 2 bases at V and 12 bases at J, with 15 bases in the middle. The CDR3 DNA reads as TGCGCCAGCAGCTTAGGGTGGAAGCATACGCAGTTCTTC. It codes for CASSLGWKHTQFF. Complete variable domain (other parts from reference TRBV5-1 and TRBJ2-1): KAGVTQTPRYLIKTRGQQVTLSCSPISGHRSVSWYQQTPGQGLQFLFEYFSETQRNKGNFPGRFSGRQFSNSRSEMNVSTLELGDSALYLCASSLGWKHTQFFGPGTRLTVL.

This clonotype was detected once. The chain uses TRBV5-1 and TRBJ2-3; 8 bases line up with TRBD2. CDR3 length: 14 residues. J was trimmed by 8 bases and V by 4 bases; bases with no gene match: 9. Germline CDR1 SGHRS, CDR2 YFSETQ. DNA for the CDR3: TGCGCCAGCAGCCTTGCGGGGGGTACCGTTACGCAGTATTTT. Residues: CASSLAGGTVTQYF. Together with reference TRBV5-1 and TRBJ2-3, the CDR3 gives the full variable domain: KAGVTQTPRYLIKTRGQQVTLSCSPISGHRSVSWYQQTPGQGLQFLFEYFSETQRNKGNFPGRFSGRQFSNSRSEMNVSTLELGDSALYLCASSLAGGTVTQYFGPGTRLTVL.

This clonotype was seen a handful of times. An end of the junction does not agree with germline; a read error may underlie this. This chain uses TRBV7-3 with TRBJ2-2, with a possible D match to TRBD2 (6 bases). From germline, CDR1 is SGHTA and CDR2 FQGTGA. The CDR3 is made up of 14 amino acids. Written as DNA, the CDR3 is TGTGCCAGCAGCCCACCGGGGACTTGGGGAGAGACCCAGTTT. This encodes CASSPPGTWGETQF.

The rearrangement links TRBV7-9 to TRBJ2-5, with 7 bases lining up with TRBD2. Trimming took 0 bases from V and 14 from J; bases not matched to a gene: 15. The germline V gene has CDR1 SEHNR and CDR2 FQNEAQ (reference sequence). This CDR3 contains 15 residues. In DNA, the CDR3 is TGTGCCAGCAGCTTAGCCGACAGCGGGAAGCACAACCATTACTTC. Its translation: CASSLADSGKHNHYF.

The chain is built from TRBV9 and TRBJ2-7; D not certain. Trimming removed 5 bases from V and 12 bases from J, with 24 bases in between. The CDR3 totals 14 residues. The germline V gene has CDR1 SGDLS and CDR2 YYNGEE. The CDR3 region has the DNA TGTGCCAGCAGGTTAACAGTGTACGGAGATGAAGCGTACTTC. Amino acids: CASRLTVYGDEAYF.

CDR3 in DNA: TGTGCCAGCAGCACAGAGAGGACAGTCTATGGCTACACCTTC. Translated: CASSTERTVYGYTF. The chain joins TRBV2 to TRBJ1-2; TRBD1 might be the D (6 bases). Looked up from germline, CDR1 is SNHLY and CDR2 is FYNNEI. CDR3 length: 14 residues. V shed 6 bases and J shed 4 bases, with 15 bases lying between them.

This chain uses TRBV11-3 with TRBJ1-1; D gene ambiguous. There are 15 residues in the CDR3. Germline-derived CDR1 and CDR2 are SGHNT and YENEEA. V was pared by 5 bases and J by 1 base, with 14 bases between. For the CDR3, the DNA is TGTGCCAGCAGCAGACATCTCCGCCAGAACACTGAAGCTTTCTTT. It specifies CASSRHLRQNTEAFF.

This chain joins TRBV6-1 and TRBJ2-7, with D possibly called TRBD1 or TRBD2 (6 bases each). The germline CDR1 and CDR2 sequences are MNHNS and SASEGT. V was cut by 7 bases and J by 7 bases, with 23 bases left in between. CDR3 length: 15 amino acids. CDR3 residues: CASKIIHGGGNEQYF. The CDR3 bases are TGTGCCAGCAAGATTATTCACGGAGGGGGAAATGAGCAGTACTTC.

CDR3 loop: CASSPTDGVGEQYV. The CDR3 DNA reads as TGCGCCAGCAGCCCCACCGACGGTGTAGGAGAGCAGTACGTC. This rearrangement joins TRBV5-1 to TRBJ2-7, with unresolved D. V shed 4 bases and J shed 7 bases, with 18 bases lying between them. The CDR3 spans 14 residues. The germline gives CDR1 SGHRS, CDR2 YFSETQ.

Regarding this clonotype: The junction differs from germline at one of its ends, possibly a read error. The chain has TRBV7-9 and TRBJ2-3; no clear D. This CDR3 region has 14 residues. Germline-derived CDR1 and CDR2 are SEHNR and FQNEAQ (reference sequence). The CDR3 DNA follows: TGTGCCAGCAGCTTAGGATCCTACACTGAGCAGCACTTCTTT. Amino acids: CASSLGSYTEQHFF. The variable domain in full, with the rest retrieved from reference TRBV7-9 and TRBJ2-3, is DTGVSQNPRHKITKRGQNVTFRCDPISEHNRLYWYRQTLGQGPEFLTYFQNEAQLEKSRLLSDRFSAERPKGSFSTLEIQRTEQGDSAMYLCASSLGSYTEQHFFGPGTRLTVL.

This clonotype has a single count. This likely comes from a read error, as the CDR3 has no conserved phenylalanine or tryptophan at its end. V is TRBV15 and J is TRBJ2-1; TRBD2 matches at 8 bases. The trim removed 3 bases at V and 11 bases at J, leaving 15 bases unmatched. Germline V gene data show CDR1 as LNHNV and CDR2 as YYDKDF (reference sequence). This CDR3 has 16 residues. CDR3 region: CATSSERRGGSEQQFV. DNA for the CDR3: TGTGCCACCAGCAGTGAAAGACGGGGGGGGAGCGAGCAGCAGTTCGTC.

Notes on this clonotype: The final CDR3 position lacks the conserved phenylalanine or tryptophan, pointing to a likely read error. The limits of the CDR3 on the DNA are not certain, so only TCRdb's listed CDR3 is given. The chain links TRBV7-8 to TRBJ2-3; the table calls TRBD2, which could not be checked here. Germline V gene sequence: CDR1 SGHVS, CDR2 FQNEAQ. The CDR3 adds up to 13 amino acids, both ends counted. CDR3 protein: CASSLGGSPTPHY.

This chain links TRBV7-9 with TRBJ2-7; D is unclear. Germline loops: CDR1 SEHNR, CDR2 FQNEAQ (reference sequence). Trimming pared 1 base from V and 7 bases from J, leaving 8 bases between. CDR3 length: 12 amino acids. The CDR3 is CASSLDGGEQYV. CDR3 nucleotides: TGTGCCAGCAGCTTAGATGGTGGGGAGCAGTACGTC.

V gene TRBV7-3 combines with J gene TRBJ2-5; D not certain. This CDR3 has 14 amino acids. CDR1 is SGHTA and CDR2 is FQGTGA in the germline V gene. The V end lost 3 bases, the J end lost 4 bases, and 12 bases lay between the germline ends. The CDR3 reads CASSLGSEPETQYF. The DNA of the CDR3 is TGTGCCAGCAGCTTGGGAAGCGAGCCAGAGACCCAGTACTTC.